This T cell receptor (beta chain) was found in a study of blood T cell repertoires in COVID-19 (dated by TCRdb to 2020 to 2022). In terms of the full investigation: Samples from collaborators originated in the United States, Italy and Spain and spanned both the acute and convalescent phases of COVID-19. Nearly every sample came with metadata listing a de-identified subject ID, COVID-19 status, age in years and sex. Where HLA class I and class II types were available, the types were taken from metadata supplied by the sample provider, not from assay-based typing. The material from the prospective study consisted of cDNA or gDNA derived from T cells, B-cell-depleted T cells, or PBMCs. A freely available public database, intended as a resource for researchers studying the immune response to SARS-CoV-2, is where the repertoires were released. The dataset comprised deeply sampled blood TCRbeta repertoires from subjects exposed to, actively infected with, or recovered from COVID-19. Samples came from the ongoing ImmuneRACE study (first 160 participants) plus 1,254 subjects from 6 global collaborators. Overall study outcomes, separate from this receptor: Clinical and demographic metadata were provided uncurated, with the amount varying by source and participant.

Whole blood was collected in K2EDTA tubes by collaborating institutions according to the institutions' own protocols. For TCRbeta analysis, collaborator samples were shipped as frozen whole blood, as isolated PBMCs, or as DNA extracted from either sample type. TCRbeta CDR3 regions were amplified from genomic DNA using the immunoSEQ Assay, a bias-controlled multiplex PCR. As for the original processing: The number of nucleated cells in each sample was estimated by amplification of reference gene primers within the assay. To quantify the absolute abundance of each unique TCRbeta CDR3 rearrangement, sequence reads were collapsed and filtered. For each sample, productive Simpson clonality was calculated as the square root of Simpson's diversity index over productive rearrangements. In its TCRdb copy, this immuneACCESS table keeps in-frame sequences only and misses some clones. Where compared with another copy, unresolved V genes explain less than half of these, and the others have no known cause. V and J calls and clone size are given by that table; D and trimming were obtained from the DNA. The sample table lists more than 85,000 clones, roughly 80% of them with a count of one. Around 18% of the sample rests with the top ten.

From the cysteine up to the phenylalanine, the CDR3 has a length of 12 residues. Only CDR3 DNA is held: 36 bases, read in frame from base 1. Based on the germline V gene (reference sequence), the CDR1 and CDR2 sequences are SEHNR and FQNEAQ. V is clipped by 11 bases and J by 5 bases, and the sequence between their germline boundaries is 10 bases long. About this clone itself: There is no known antigen for this receptor. No base quality information exists; no much larger clone differs at one position.

This TCR was sampled from a man older than 75 with acute or convalescent COVID-19. The chain is made from TRBV7-9 and TRBJ1-6; the D gene remains uncertain. The sample taken for sequencing was peripheral blood. The DNA sequence reads TGTGCCTCGGGATCCGATAATTCACCCCTCCACTTT. It is translated as CASGSDNSPLHF. The full variable domain, completed from the reference TRBV7-9 and TRBJ1-6 proteins outside the CDR3, reads DTGVSQNPRHKITKRGQNVTFRCDPISEHNRLYWYRQTLGQGPEFLTYFQNEAQLEKSRLLSDRFSAERPKGSFSTLEIQRTEQGDSAMYLCASGSDNSPLHFGNGTRLTVT.